The source of this T cell receptor beta chain is a study of blood T cell repertoires in COVID-19. Across the whole study: Whether acute or convalescent, the COVID-19 samples came from the United States, Italy and Spain. T cells, B-cell-depleted T cells, or PBMCs provided the cDNA or gDNA that served as material.

The sample holds one count of this clone. The V gene's germline CDR1 is DFQATT and CDR2 SNEGSKA (reference sequence). The CDR3 is 11 residues long. V was clipped by 1 base and J by 5 bases, with 5 bases between them. The table came from immunoSEQ multiplex PCR; TCRdb's copy has only in-frame clones and leaves some out. The table shows 90,000 to 150,000 clones, with 87% occurring only once. V and J are TRBV20-1 and TRBJ2-5; D call uncertain. Sample: peripheral blood. This sequence was found in a woman in her forties or fifties with acute or convalescent COVID-19. CDR3 sequence reads: CSARVAETQYF. Written as DNA, the CDR3 is TGCAGTGCTAGAGTCGCGGAGACCCAGTACTTC.